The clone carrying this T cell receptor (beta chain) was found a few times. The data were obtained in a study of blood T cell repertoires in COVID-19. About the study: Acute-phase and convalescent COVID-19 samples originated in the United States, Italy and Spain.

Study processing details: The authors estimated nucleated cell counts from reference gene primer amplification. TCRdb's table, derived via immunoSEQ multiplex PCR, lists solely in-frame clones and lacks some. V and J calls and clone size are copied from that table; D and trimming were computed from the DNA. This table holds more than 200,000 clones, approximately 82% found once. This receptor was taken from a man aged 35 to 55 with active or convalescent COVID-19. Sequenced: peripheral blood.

CDR3 in DNA: TGTGCCAGTAGTATAGGGGGCAACATGAACACTGAAGCTTTCTTT. It translates to CASSIGGNMNTEAFF. The V gene is TRBV19, the J gene TRBJ1-1; D perhaps matches TRBD1 (5 bases). With 1 base removed from V and 0 bases from J, the gap between germline ends came to 9 bases. The CDR3 has 15 residues. The germline V gene has CDR1 LNHDA and CDR2 SQIVND (reference sequence). The full variable domain, completed using reference TRBV19 and TRBJ1-1, is DGGITQSPKYLFRKEGQNVTLSCEQNLNHDAMYWYRQDPGQGLRLIYYSQIVNDFQKGDIAEGYSVSREKKESFPLTVTSAQKNPTAFYLCASSIGGNMNTEAFFGQGTRLTVV.